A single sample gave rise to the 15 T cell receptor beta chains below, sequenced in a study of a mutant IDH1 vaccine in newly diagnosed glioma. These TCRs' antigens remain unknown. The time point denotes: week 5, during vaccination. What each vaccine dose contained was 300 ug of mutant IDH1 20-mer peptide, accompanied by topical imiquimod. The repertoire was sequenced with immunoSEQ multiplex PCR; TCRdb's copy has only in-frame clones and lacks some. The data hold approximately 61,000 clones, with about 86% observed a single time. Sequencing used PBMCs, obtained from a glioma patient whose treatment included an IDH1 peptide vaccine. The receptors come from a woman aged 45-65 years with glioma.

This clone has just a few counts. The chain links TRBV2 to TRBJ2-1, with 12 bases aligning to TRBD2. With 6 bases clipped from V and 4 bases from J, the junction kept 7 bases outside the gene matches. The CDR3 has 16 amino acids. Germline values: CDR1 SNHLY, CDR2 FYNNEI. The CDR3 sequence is CASSARGTSGYNEQFF. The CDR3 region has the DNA TGTGCCAGCAGCGCCAGAGGGACTAGCGGGTACAATGAGCAGTTCTTC.

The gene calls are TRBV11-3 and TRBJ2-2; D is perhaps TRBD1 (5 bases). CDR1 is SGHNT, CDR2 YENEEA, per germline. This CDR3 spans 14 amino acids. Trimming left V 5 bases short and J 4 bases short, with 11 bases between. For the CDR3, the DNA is TGTGCCAGCAGCGGGGCGAAATCCACCGGGGAGCTGTTTTTT. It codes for CASSGAKSTGELFF.

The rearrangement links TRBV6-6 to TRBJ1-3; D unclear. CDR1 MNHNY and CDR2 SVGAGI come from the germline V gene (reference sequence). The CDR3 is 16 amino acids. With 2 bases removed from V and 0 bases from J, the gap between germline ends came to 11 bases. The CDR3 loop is CASSYDAVNSGNTIYF. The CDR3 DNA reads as TGTGCCAGCAGTTACGATGCGGTAAACTCTGGAAACACCATATATTTT.

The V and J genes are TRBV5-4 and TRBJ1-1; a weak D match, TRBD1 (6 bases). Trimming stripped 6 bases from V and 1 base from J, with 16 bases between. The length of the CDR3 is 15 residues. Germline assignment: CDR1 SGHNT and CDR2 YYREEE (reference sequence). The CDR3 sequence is CASTPRGRENTEAFF. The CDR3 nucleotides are TGTGCCAGCACCCCTAGGGGGAGGGAGAACACTGAAGCTTTCTTT.

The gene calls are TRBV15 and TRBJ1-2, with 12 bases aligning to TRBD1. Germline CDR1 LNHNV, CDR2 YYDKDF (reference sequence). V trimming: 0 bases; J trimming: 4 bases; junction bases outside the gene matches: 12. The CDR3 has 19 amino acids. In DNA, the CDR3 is TGTGCCACCAGCAGAGAGAGGGGGACAGGGGGCCTCCCCTTCTATGGCTACACCTTC. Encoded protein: CATSRERGTGGLPFYGYTF.

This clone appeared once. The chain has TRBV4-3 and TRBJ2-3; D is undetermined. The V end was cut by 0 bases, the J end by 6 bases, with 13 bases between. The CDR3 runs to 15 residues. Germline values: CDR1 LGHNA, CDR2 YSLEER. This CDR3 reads CASSQESSPDDTQYF. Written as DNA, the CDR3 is TGCGCCAGCAGCCAAGAAAGTAGTCCGGACGATACGCAGTATTTT.

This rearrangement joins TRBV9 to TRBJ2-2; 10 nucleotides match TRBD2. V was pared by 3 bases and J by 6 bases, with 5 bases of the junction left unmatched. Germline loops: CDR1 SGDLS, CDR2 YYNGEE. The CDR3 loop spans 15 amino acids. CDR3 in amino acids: CASSEAGGPAGELFF. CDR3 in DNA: TGTGCCAGCAGCGAAGCGGGGGGGCCCGCCGGGGAGCTGTTTTTT.

The CDR3 loop reads CASNPTGGTETQYF. The CDR3, as DNA: TGTGCCAGTAACCCTACAGGGGGAACCGAGACCCAGTACTTC. The V call is TRBV19, the J call TRBJ2-5; 8 bases are shared with TRBD1. This CDR3 is 14 amino acids long. V was clipped by 7 bases and J by 5 bases; unmatched bases: 9. Germline assignment: CDR1 LNHDA and CDR2 SQIVND (reference sequence).

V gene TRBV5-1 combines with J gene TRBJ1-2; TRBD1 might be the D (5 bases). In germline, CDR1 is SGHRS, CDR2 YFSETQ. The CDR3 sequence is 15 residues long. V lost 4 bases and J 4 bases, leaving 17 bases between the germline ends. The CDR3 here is CASSPGSQVSYGYTF. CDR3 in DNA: TGCGCCAGCAGCCCCGGATCACAGGTCAGCTATGGCTACACCTTC.

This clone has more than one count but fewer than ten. This chain's CDR3 is CASSGTANTEAFF. The CDR3 coding sequence is TGCGCCAGCAGCGGGACAGCGAACACTGAAGCTTTCTTT. This sequence joins TRBV5-1 and TRBJ1-1; the match to TRBD1 covers 7 bases. The length of the CDR3 is 13 residues. Trimming took 4 bases from V and 1 from J; bases not matched to a gene: 1. Germline lookup yields CDR1 SGHRS and CDR2 YFSETQ.

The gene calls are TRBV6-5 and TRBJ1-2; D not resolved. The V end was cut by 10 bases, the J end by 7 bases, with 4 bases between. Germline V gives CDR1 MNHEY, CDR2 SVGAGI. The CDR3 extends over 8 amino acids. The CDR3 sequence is CAIPGYTF. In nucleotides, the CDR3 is TGTGCCATCCCTGGCTACACCTTC.

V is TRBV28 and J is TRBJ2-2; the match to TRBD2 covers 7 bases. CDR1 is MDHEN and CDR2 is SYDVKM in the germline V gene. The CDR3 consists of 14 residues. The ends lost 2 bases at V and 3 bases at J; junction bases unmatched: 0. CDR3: CASSLAGDTGELFF. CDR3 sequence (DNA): TGTGCCAGCAGTTTAGCGGGGGACACCGGGGAGCTGTTTTTT.

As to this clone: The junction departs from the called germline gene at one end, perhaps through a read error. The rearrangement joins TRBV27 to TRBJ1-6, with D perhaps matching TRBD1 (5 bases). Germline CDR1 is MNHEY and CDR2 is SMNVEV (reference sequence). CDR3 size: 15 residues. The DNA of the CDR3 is TGTGCCAGCAGTCTCCCGGGACTGAATAATTCACCCCTCCGCTTT. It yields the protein CASSLPGLNNSPLRF.

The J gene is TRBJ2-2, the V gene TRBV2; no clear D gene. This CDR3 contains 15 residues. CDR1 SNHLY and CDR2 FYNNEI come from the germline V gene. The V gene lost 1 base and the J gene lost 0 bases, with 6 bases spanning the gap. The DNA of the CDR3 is TGTGCCAGCAGTGAAGGAAATTCGAACACCGGGGAGCTGTTTTTT. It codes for CASSEGNSNTGELFF.

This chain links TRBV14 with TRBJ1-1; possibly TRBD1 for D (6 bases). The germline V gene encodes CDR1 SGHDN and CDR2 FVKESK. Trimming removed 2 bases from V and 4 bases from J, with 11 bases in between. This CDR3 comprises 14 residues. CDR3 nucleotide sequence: TGTGCCAGCAGCCAAAACAGGGTGAGCACTGAAGCTTTCTTT. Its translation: CASSQNRVSTEAFF.